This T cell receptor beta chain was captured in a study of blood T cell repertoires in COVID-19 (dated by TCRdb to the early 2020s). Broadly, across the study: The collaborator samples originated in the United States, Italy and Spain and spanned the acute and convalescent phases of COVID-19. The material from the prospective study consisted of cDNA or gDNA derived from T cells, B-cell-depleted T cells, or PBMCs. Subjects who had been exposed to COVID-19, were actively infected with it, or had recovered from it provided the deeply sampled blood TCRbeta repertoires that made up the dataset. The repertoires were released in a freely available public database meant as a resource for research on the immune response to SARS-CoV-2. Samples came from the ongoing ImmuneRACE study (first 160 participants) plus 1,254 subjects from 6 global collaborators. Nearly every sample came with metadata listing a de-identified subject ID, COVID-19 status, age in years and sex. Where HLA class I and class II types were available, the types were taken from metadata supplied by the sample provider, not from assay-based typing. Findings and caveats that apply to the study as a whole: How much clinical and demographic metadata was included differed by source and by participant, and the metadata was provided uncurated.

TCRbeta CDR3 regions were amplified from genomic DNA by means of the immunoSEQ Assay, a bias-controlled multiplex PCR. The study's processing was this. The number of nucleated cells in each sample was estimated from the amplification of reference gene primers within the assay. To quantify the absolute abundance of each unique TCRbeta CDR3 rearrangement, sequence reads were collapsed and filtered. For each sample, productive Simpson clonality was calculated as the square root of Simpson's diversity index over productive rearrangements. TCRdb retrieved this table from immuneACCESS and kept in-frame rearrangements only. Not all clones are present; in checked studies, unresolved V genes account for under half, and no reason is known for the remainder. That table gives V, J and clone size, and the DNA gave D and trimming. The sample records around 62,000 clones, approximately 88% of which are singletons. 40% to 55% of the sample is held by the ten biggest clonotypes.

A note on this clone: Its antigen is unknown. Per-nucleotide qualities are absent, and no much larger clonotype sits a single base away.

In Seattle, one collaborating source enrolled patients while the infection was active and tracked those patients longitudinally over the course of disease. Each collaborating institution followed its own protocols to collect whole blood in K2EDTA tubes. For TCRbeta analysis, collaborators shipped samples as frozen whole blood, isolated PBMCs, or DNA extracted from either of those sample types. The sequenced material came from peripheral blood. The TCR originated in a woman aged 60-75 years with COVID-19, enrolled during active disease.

The CDR3 reads as follows: CASSFYRAPPTF. In nucleotides, the sequence is TGTGCCAGCAGCTTTTACAGGGCTCCCCCGACTTTC. This chain joins TRBV5-6 to TRBJ2-6; D gene: possibly TRBD1, on 6 matching bases. The CDR3 sequence holds 12 residues, the cysteine and phenylalanine included. This entry keeps only the CDR3 DNA: 36 bases, framed from base 1. CDR1 is given as SGHDT and CDR2 as YYEEEE, both from the germline V gene. Trimming costs V 2 bases and J 18 bases, and their ends lie 15 bases apart.